One and the same sample provided the 23 T cell receptor beta chains below, sequenced in a study of breast tumors, draining lymph nodes, adjacent tissues. TCRdb redid the calling of the multiplex PCR reads with MiXCR, one entry per CDR3 protein. The data contain 150,000 to 200,000 distinct CDR3 sequences, around a third of them singletons. Breast cancer patients provided tissue from their axillary draining lymph nodes. The specimen was axillary lymph node tissue. These receptors originate from a female donor with breast cancer. Some clones in this sample may be carry-over from other donors' samples.

In this sample, this clonotype turned up a few times. A much more abundant neighbour one base away suggests this may be a read error. The rearrangement uses TRBV20-1 and TRBJ2-1; 13 bases match TRBD2. V lost 3 bases, J lost 0 bases, and 11 bases stayed unmatched. CDR1 DFQATT and CDR2 SNEGSKA come from the germline V gene (reference sequence). This CDR3 comprises 19 residues. CDR3 sequence: CSARSGTSGTVSSYNEQFF. Here the CDR3 DNA reads TGCAGTGCTAGGTCCGGGACTAGCGGGACCGTGAGCTCCTACAATGAGCAGTTCTTC.

This clonotype has a count of ten or more. The V call is TRBV5-1, the J call TRBJ1-2; perhaps TRBD1 as D (6 bases). Per germline, CDR1 SGHRS and CDR2 YFSETQ. This CDR3 contains 17 residues. Trimming took off 3 bases at V and 0 bases at J, with 18 bases between the two ends. CDR3 sequence: CASSSGTTTPTNYGYTF. CDR3 nucleotides: TGCGCCAGCAGCTCCGGGACAACGACCCCAACTAACTATGGCTACACCTTC.

V usage is TRBV15 and J usage is TRBJ1-4; 8 bases agree with TRBD1. CDR1 and CDR2 (germline): LNHNV, YYDKDF (reference sequence). This CDR3 is built from 13 residues. V gave up 4 bases and J gave up 8 bases; unmatched junction bases: 3. The CDR3 protein is CATSIRQGEKLFF. The CDR3 DNA sequence: TGTGCCACCAGCATAAGACAGGGGGAAAAACTGTTTTTT.

This clonotype turned up a few times. The genes are TRBV27 and TRBJ2-3; D ambiguous. CDR3 size: 14 residues. Trimming took off 5 bases at V and 5 bases at J, with 14 bases between the two ends. In germline, CDR1 is MNHEY, CDR2 SMNVEV (reference sequence). As DNA, the CDR3 is TGTGCCAGCAGTCGGAAAACAGCACAAGATACGCAGTATTTT. Translated: CASSRKTAQDTQYF.

This clonotype was seen at least ten times. The chain links TRBV20-1 to TRBJ2-1; TRBD2 aligns across 8 bases. Germline CDR1 DFQATT, CDR2 SNEGSKA (reference sequence). The V and J ends lost 1 base and 8 bases, in that order; junction bases with no gene match: 7. The CDR3 contains 14 residues. CDR3 sequence: CSARVSSGVDEQFF. The DNA for the CDR3 is TGCAGTGCTAGAGTGAGTAGCGGGGTTGATGAGCAGTTCTTC.

Of note for this clonotype: This sequence may be a read error, since a much larger clone differs from it by one base. The rearrangement uses TRBV20-1 and TRBJ1-4; D gene uncertain. Germline lookup yields CDR1 DFQATT and CDR2 SNEGSKA (reference sequence). This CDR3 is built from 15 residues. CDR3 coding DNA: TGCAGTGCTAGCCAACCTACTGGAACTACTGAAAAACTGTTTTTT. Encoded protein: CSASQPTGTTEKLFF.

This clonotype was recorded many times. The V gene is TRBV29-1, the J gene TRBJ2-4; D remains unclear. The CDR3 loop spans 14 amino acids. Germline V gene lookup returns CDR1 SQVTM and CDR2 ANQGSEA. Trimming removed 4 bases at V and 0 bases at J, with 10 bases between. The CDR3 is CSVAERLAKNIQYF. For the CDR3, the DNA is TGCAGCGTTGCGGAGCGTCTAGCCAAAAACATTCAGTACTTC.

About this clonotype itself: A much larger clone differs from this one at a single base, so this may be a read error. The missing conserved phenylalanine or tryptophan at the end of this CDR3 makes a read error likely. This chain links TRBV11-2 with TRBJ1-2; no clear D gene. Germline V gives CDR1 SGHAT, CDR2 FQNNGV. CDR3 length: 13 amino acids. Trimming removed 5 bases at V and 1 base at J, with 8 bases between. This CDR3 is CASSRNSNYGYTS. Written as DNA, the CDR3 is TGTGCCAGCAGCAGAAACAGTAACTATGGCTACACCTCC.

There are a few counts of this clonotype. This sequence joins TRBV25-1 and TRBJ1-1; the D gene is possibly TRBD1 (6 bases). With 7 bases removed from V and 10 bases from J, the gap between germline ends came to 13 bases. CDR1 and CDR2 (germline): MGHDK, SYGVNS. The CDR3 is 11 residues long. The CDR3 protein is CASIQGLGAFF. The CDR3 DNA follows: TGTGCCAGCATCCAGGGGCTTGGAGCTTTCTTT.

This clonotype was detected only a few times. The chain joins TRBV28 to TRBJ2-7; possibly TRBD1 for D (6 bases). Trimming removed 1 base at V and 0 bases at J, with 13 bases between. Germline CDR1 is MDHEN and CDR2 is SYDVKM. This CDR3 comprises 16 residues. CDR3 region: CASSLYRAYSSYEQYF. The CDR3 DNA reads TGTGCCAGCAGTTTATACAGGGCCTATAGCTCCTACGAGCAGTACTTC. Full variable domain (remainder filled in from reference TRBV28 and TRBJ2-7): DVKVTQSSRYLVKRTGEKVFLECVQDMDHENMFWYRQDPGLGLRLIYFSYDVKMKEKGDIPEGYSVSREKKERFSLILESASTNQTSMYLCASSLYRAYSSYEQYFGPGTRLTVT.

Points on this clonotype: Possible read error: a much larger clone is one base away. The chain couples TRBV12-3 or TRBV12-4 to TRBJ1-1, with D unresolved. The CDR3 spans 15 residues. Trimming took 3 bases from V and 6 from J, leaving 17 bases between them. The CDR3 is CASSFLVGSRSEAFF. CDR3 nucleotides: TGTGCCAGCAGTTTCTTGGTGGGGAGCCGGTCTGAAGCTTTCTTT.

This clonotype was seen only a few times. A read error is possible here, since a much larger clone lies one base away. The CDR3 end shows no conserved phenylalanine or tryptophan, and so a read error is likely. No DNA is shown, since the ends of the CDR3 on it are uncertain; the CDR3 is the one TCRdb lists. V usage is TRBV11-2 and J usage is TRBJ1-2; the DNA was not compared with TRBD1, the D call given in the table. Ends included, the CDR3 has 11 residues. CDR1 SGHAT and CDR2 FQNNGV come from the germline V gene. CDR3 sequence reads: CASSSHRVPTL.

This clonotype was seen a handful of times. J is TRBJ1-3 and V is TRBV13; D is uncertain. The CDR3 consists of 14 residues. Trimming shortened V by 0 bases and J by 4 bases, and 7 bases separated the two germline ends. Looked up from germline, CDR1 is PRHDT and CDR2 is FYEKMQ (reference sequence). The CDR3 spells CASSLGLAGNTIYF. The CDR3 DNA reads TGTGCCAGCAGCTTAGGACTAGCGGGAAACACCATATATTTT.

This clonotype was recorded at least ten times. The rearrangement joins TRBV12-5 to TRBJ1-2; D remains ambiguous. Germline loops: CDR1 LGHNT, CDR2 FRNRAP. V shed 3 bases and J shed 0 bases, with 11 bases lying between them. The CDR3 consists of 15 residues. The DNA for the CDR3 is TGTGCTAGTGGTTTTGTGGAGAGGCCTAACTATGGCTACACCTTC. Translated, it gives CASGFVERPNYGYTF. Drawing the rest from reference TRBV12-5 and TRBJ1-2, the complete variable domain is DARVTQTPRHKVTEMGQEVTMRCQPILGHNTVFWYRQTMMQGLELLAYFRNRAPLDDSGMPKDRFSAEMPDATLATLKIQPSEPRDSAVYFCASGFVERPNYGYTFGSGTRLTVV.

Worth noting for this clonotype: Possible read error: a much larger clone is one base away. V is TRBV12-3 or TRBV12-4 and J is TRBJ2-7, with a tentative D call TRBD2 (6 bases). This CDR3 comprises 13 residues. Between the trimmed V and J ends, which lost 6 bases and 5 bases, there was a span of 14 bases. CDR3 sequence: CASSFFPGDEQYF. The CDR3 nucleotides are TGTGCCAGCAGCTTCTTTCCGGGGGACGAGCAGTACTTC.

This clonotype turned up a few times. A read error may produce the germline difference seen at one junction end. The V call is TRBV7-3, the J call TRBJ2-1, with D perhaps given as TRBD1 or TRBD2 (6 bases each). Looked up from germline, CDR1 is SGHTA and CDR2 is FQGTGA. The CDR3 is made up of 15 amino acids. In DNA, the CDR3 is TGTGCCAGCAGCCCCCGGAGGGGGGTTTACAATGAGCAGCTCTTC. Protein sequence: CASSPRRGVYNEQLF.

This clonotype was observed at least ten times. This rearrangement joins TRBV7-2 to TRBJ2-7; D uncertain. The length of the CDR3 is 11 residues. Germline assignment: CDR1 SGHTA and CDR2 FQGNSA. With 5 bases removed from V and 0 bases from J, the gap between germline ends came to 2 bases. CDR3 protein: CASSRSYEQYF. In DNA form, the CDR3 reads TGTGCCAGCAGCCGCTCCTACGAGCAGTACTTC.

This clonotype was detected many times. The chain couples TRBV29-1 to TRBJ2-6; D remains ambiguous. Trimming removed 4 bases at V and 0 bases at J, with 4 bases between. CDR1 is SQVTM and CDR2 is ANQGSEA in the germline V gene. The CDR3 is 13 amino acids. CDR3 sequence: CSVGVSGANVLTF. The CDR3 region has the DNA TGCAGCGTTGGAGTCTCTGGGGCCAACGTCCTGACTTTC.

This clonotype was recorded at least ten times. The chain links TRBV7-8 to TRBJ1-2; D is ambiguous. Germline V CDR1 and CDR2: SGHVS, FQNEAQ. The CDR3 is made up of 14 amino acids. Trimming shortened V by 1 base and J by 1 base, and 7 bases separated the two germline ends. Written as DNA, the CDR3 is TGTGCCAGCAGCTTAGAAATGTATAACTATGGCTACACCTTC. This sequence encodes CASSLEMYNYGYTF.

This rearrangement joins TRBV7-3 to TRBJ1-4; D may be TRBD1 (6 bases). The V gene lost 5 bases and the J gene lost 8 bases, with 24 bases spanning the gap. Germline V gene lookup returns CDR1 SGHTA and CDR2 FQGTGA. The CDR3 is 17 residues long. The CDR3, as DNA: TGTGCCAGCAGCCCGCGGGGACTAGCGGGAGGGGGGGAAAAACTGTTTTTT. This sequence encodes CASSPRGLAGGGEKLFF.

Concerning this clonotype: This could be a read error, since a much larger clone is one nucleotide away. Without the conserved terminal phenylalanine or tryptophan, this CDR3 likely stems from a read error. The rearrangement joins TRBV11-3 to TRBJ1-2; D gene unclear. Germline V lookup: CDR1 SGHNT, CDR2 YENEEA. The CDR3 is 15 amino acids. V was clipped by 5 bases and J by 4 bases, with 17 bases between them. The CDR3 loop reads CASSTEGPTPYGYTL. In DNA, the CDR3 is TGTGCCAGCAGCACCGAGGGCCCCACTCCCTATGGCTACACCCTC.

This clonotype was seen repeatedly, ten times or more. The chain uses TRBV12-3 or TRBV12-4 and TRBJ2-7; 11 positions match TRBD1. The CDR3 loop spans 14 amino acids. J gave up 4 bases and V 5 bases, and 4 bases lay outside the gene matches. The DNA of the CDR3 is TGTGCCAGCAGTGGGACAGGGGGATCTTACGAGCAGTACTTC. Translating it yields CASSGTGGSYEQYF.

The chain employs TRBV12-5 and TRBJ1-1; 11 bases map to TRBD1. The CDR3 totals 14 residues. V trimming: 4 bases; J trimming: 5 bases; junction bases outside the gene matches: 3. Germline V gives CDR1 LGHNT, CDR2 FRNRAP. The CDR3: CASGSGTGGTEAFF. DNA of the CDR3: TGTGCTAGTGGTTCGGGGACAGGGGGGACTGAAGCTTTCTTT.